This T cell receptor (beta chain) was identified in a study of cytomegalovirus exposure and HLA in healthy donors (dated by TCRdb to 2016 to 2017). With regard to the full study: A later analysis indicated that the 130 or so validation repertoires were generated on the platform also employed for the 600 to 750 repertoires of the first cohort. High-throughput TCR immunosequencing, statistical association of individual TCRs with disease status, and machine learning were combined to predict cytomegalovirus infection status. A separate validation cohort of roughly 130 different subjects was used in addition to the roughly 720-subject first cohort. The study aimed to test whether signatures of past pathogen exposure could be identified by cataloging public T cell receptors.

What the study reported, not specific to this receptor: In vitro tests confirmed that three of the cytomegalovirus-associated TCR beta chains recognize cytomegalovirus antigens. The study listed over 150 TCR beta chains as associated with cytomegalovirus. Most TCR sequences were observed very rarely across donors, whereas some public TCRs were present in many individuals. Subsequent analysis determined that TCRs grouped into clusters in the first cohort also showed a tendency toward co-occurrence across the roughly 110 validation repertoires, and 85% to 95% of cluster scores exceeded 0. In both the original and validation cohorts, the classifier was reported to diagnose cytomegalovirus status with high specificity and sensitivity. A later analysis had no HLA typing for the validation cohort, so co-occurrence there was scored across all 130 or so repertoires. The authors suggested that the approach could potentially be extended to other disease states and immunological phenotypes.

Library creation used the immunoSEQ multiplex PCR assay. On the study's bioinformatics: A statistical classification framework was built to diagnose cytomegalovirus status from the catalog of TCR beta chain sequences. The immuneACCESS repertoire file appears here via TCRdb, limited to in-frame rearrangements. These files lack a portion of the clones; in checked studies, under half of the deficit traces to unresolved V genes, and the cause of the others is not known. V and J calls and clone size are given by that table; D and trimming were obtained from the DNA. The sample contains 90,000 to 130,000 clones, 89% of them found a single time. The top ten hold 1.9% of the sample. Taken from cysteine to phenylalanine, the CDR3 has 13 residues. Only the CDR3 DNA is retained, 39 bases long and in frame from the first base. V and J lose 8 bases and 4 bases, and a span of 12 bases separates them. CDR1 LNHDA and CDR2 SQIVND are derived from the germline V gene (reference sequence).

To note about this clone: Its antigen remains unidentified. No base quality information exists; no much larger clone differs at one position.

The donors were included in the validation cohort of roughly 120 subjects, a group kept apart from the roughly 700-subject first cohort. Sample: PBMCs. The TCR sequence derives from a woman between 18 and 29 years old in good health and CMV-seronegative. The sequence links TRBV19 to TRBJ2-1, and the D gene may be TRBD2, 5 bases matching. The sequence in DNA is TGTGCCAGTCGGGGTTACTTATACAATGAGCAGTTCTTC. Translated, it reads CASRGYLYNEQFF.